The clone carrying this T cell receptor beta chain was counted only a few times. The data derive from a study of blood T cells in healthy people across ages. Then a second PCR, running roughly 7 to 11 cycles, was carried out with a sample-barcoded 5' primer and a J-beta primer mix. Each cDNA molecule was tagged by a template-switch adaptor with 12 random nucleotides. MiXCR, applied by TCRdb to the 5' RACE reads, yields one record per CDR3 protein. The sample includes some 850,000 distinct CDR3 sequences, roughly 25% of them seen just once. This sample also belongs to another study, concerning T cells of mothers and their children. That paper adds: A few healthy Caucasian mothers and their six children donated.

The sequenced material came from blood. The TCR sequence derives from a boy between 10 and 17 years old in good health.

For the CDR3, the DNA is TGTGCCAGCAGTGAAGGAGGGTTGGATGAAAAACTGTTTTTT. Encoded protein: CASSEGGLDEKLFF. The chain recombines TRBV25-1 with TRBJ1-4, with D hard to call. The V and J ends lost 2 bases and 6 bases respectively, with 10 bases between them. CDR1 and CDR2 from the germline V gene are MGHDK and SYGVNS. This CDR3 spans 14 amino acids.